The 12 T cell receptor beta chains below were found in one sample sequenced in a study of T cell changes during pregnancy in multiple sclerosis. Sequencing used immunoSEQ multiplex PCR; TCRdb keeps in-frame clones, though not all of them. The sample holds approximately 52,000 clones; over 80% are singletons and the top ten take less than 0.25%. The specimen comprised CD4+ T cells from peripheral blood mononuclear cells, sampled in the third trimester of pregnancy. These receptors all stem from a female donor with multiple sclerosis, enrolled in a pregnancy study.

DNA of the CDR3: TGTGCCAGCAGCCAAGTAACAGGGGCCAACACCGGGGAGCTGTTTTTT. This translates into CASSQVTGANTGELFF. This sequence joins TRBV4-2 and TRBJ2-2; 7 bases are a match to TRBD1. CDR1 and CDR2 (germline): LGHNA, YNFKEQ. This CDR3 is 16 amino acids long. The V segment lost 1 base and the J segment 2 bases; nucleotides outside the gene matches: 4.

This chain joins TRBV4-1 and TRBJ2-1, with 11 bases matching TRBD2. Germline V gives CDR1 MGHRA, CDR2 YSYEKL. Trimming at V came to 4 bases and at J to 4 bases, leaving 9 bases not matched to a gene. The CDR3 is 17 amino acids. CDR3 in amino acids: CASSRTTGTSGYNEQFF. CDR3 sequence (DNA): TGCGCCAGCAGCCGAACCACCGGGACTAGCGGTTACAATGAGCAGTTCTTC.

This clone came up a few times. The chain couples TRBV2 to TRBJ1-6, with D perhaps matching TRBD1 (5 bases). The CDR3 is made up of 14 amino acids. Germline V gene lookup returns CDR1 SNHLY and CDR2 FYNNEI. Trimming left V 6 bases short and J 8 bases short, with 14 bases between. CDR3 loop: CASSMRQWDSPLHF. The CDR3 nucleotides are TGTGCCAGCAGCATGAGACAGTGGGATTCACCCCTCCACTTT. The full variable domain, its missing parts supplied by reference TRBV2 and TRBJ1-6, is EPEVTQTPSHQVTQMGQEVILRCVPISNHLYFYWYRQILGQKVEFLVSFYNNEISEKSEIFDDQFSVERPDGSNFTLKIRSTKLEDSAMYFCASSMRQWDSPLHFGNGTRLTVT.

The chain employs TRBV10-3 and TRBJ2-7; D might be TRBD2 (7 bases). The CDR3 is made up of 15 amino acids. Germline lookup yields CDR1 ENHRY and CDR2 SYGVKD. The CDR3 coding sequence is TGTGTCTCCAGTGCGGGGGCTAGCCAACCCTACGAGCAGTACTTC. Translation: CVSSAGASQPYEQYF.

In DNA form, the CDR3 reads TGCGCCAGCAGCCCGGACAGGGTAGGGACCGGGGAGCTGTTTTTT. This translates into CASSPDRVGTGELFF. J is TRBJ2-2 and V is TRBV5-1, with TRBD1 identical over 8 bases. The CDR3 loop spans 15 amino acids. Germline V CDR1 and CDR2: SGHRS, YFSETQ. V lost 4 bases to trimming and J lost 5 bases; unmatched junction nucleotides: 7.

CDR3 amino acids: CASSYLRALNTGELFF. In DNA form, the CDR3 reads TGTGCCAGCAGCTACCTCAGGGCTCTGAACACCGGGGAGCTGTTTTTT. This chain links TRBV7-2 with TRBJ2-2; a possible D gene is TRBD1 (5 bases). Germline loops: CDR1 SGHTA, CDR2 FQGNSA. The CDR3 consists of 16 residues. V lost 4 bases and J lost 1, with 13 bases in between.

The chain recombines TRBV5-5 with TRBJ1-2; weak D call: TRBD1 (6 bases). The germline V gene has CDR1 SGHKS and CDR2 YYEKEE (reference sequence). This CDR3 is built from 16 residues. With 4 bases removed from V and 6 bases from J, the gap between germline ends came to 22 bases. The CDR3: CASSPESRRQEHGYTF. For the CDR3, the DNA is TGTGCCAGCAGCCCCGAATCCCGGCGACAGGAGCATGGCTACACCTTC.

Notes on this clone: At one of its ends the junction is not consistent with the germline gene, which may arise from a read error. The rearrangement uses TRBV29-1 and TRBJ2-6; D might be TRBD1 (5 bases). The CDR3 spans 13 residues. Germline loops: CDR1 SQVTM, CDR2 ANQGSEA. The CDR3 region has the DNA TGCAGCGGGTCGGTCTCTGGGGCCAGCGTCCTGACTTTC. The encoded protein is CSGSVSGASVLTF.

The rearrangement uses TRBV11-2 and TRBJ2-1; 9 nucleotides align to TRBD2. CDR3 length equals 19 residues. Germline CDR1 and CDR2: SGHAT and FQNNGV. Unmatched junction bases numbered 10, after V lost 0 bases and J lost 1 base. The CDR3 loop reads CASSLDVPPSGISYNEQFF. CDR3 DNA: TGTGCCAGCAGCTTAGATGTCCCCCCTAGCGGGATATCCTACAATGAGCAGTTCTTC.

This clone was detected a few times. The chain has TRBV6-5 and TRBJ2-7, with D maybe TRBD1 (6 bases). The CDR3 sequence is 13 residues long. Germline values: CDR1 MNHEY, CDR2 SVGAGI. Trimming stripped 8 bases from V and 2 bases from J, with 13 bases between. The CDR3 here is CASGGTKAYEQYF. CDR3 DNA sequence: TGTGCCAGCGGGGGCACCAAGGCCTACGAGCAGTACTTC.

This chain uses TRBV19 with TRBJ2-3; 10 bases agree with TRBD2. The ends lost 6 bases at V and 4 bases at J; junction bases unmatched: 7. From germline, CDR1 is LNHDA and CDR2 SQIVND (reference sequence). The CDR3 contains 15 residues. The CDR3 nucleotides are TGTGCCAGTAGCTCCCCTAGCGGGAGCCCAGATACGCAGTATTTT. Encoded protein: CASSSPSGSPDTQYF.

V gene TRBV7-2 combines with J gene TRBJ1-2; D might be TRBD1 (6 bases). There are 16 residues in the CDR3. Germline V gene lookup returns CDR1 SGHTA and CDR2 FQGNSA. V was pared by 5 bases and J by 4 bases, with 20 bases between. The CDR3 nucleotides read TGTGCCAGCAGCCCCCAGGCCCACAGGGATCTCTATGGCTACACCTTC. Its protein is CASSPQAHRDLYGYTF.